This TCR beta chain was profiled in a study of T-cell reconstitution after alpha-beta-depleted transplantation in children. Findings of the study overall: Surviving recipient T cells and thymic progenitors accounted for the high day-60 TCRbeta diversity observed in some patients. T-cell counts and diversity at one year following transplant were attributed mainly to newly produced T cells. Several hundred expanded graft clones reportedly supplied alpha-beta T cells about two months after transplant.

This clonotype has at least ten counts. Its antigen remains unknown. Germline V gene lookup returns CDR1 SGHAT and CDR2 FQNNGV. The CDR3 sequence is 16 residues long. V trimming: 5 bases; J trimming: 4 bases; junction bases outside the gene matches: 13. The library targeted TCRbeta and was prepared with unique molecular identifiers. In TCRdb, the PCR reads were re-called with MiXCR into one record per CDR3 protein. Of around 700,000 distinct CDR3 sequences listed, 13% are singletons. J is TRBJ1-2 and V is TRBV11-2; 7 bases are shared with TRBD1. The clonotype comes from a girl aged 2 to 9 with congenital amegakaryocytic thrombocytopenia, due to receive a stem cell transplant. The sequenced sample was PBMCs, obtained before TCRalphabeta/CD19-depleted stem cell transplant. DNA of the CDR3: TGTGCCAGCAGCCGTCCCGGGACAGTGAACCTCTATGGCTACACCTTC. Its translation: CASSRPGTVNLYGYTF. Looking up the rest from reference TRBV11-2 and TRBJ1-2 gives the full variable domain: EAGVAQSPRYKIIEKRQSVAFWCNPISGHATLYWYQQILGQGPKLLIQFQNNGVVDDSQLPKDRFSAERLKGVDSTLKIQPAKLEDSAVYLCASSRPGTVNLYGYTFGSGTRLTVV.